The entry below gives a single T cell receptor beta chain sequence along with its context. The sample originates from a study of T cells in Graves' hyperthyroidism and ophthalmopathy. Germline V gene data show CDR1 as SGHTA and CDR2 as FQGNSA. Trimming at V came to 6 bases and at J to 1 base, leaving 10 bases not matched to a gene. CDR3 length equals 16 residues. Diagnoses rested on clinical symptoms, serum thyroxine and TRAb, thyroid ultrasound and orbital computed tomography. A roughly 9.7 ml volume of fresh peripheral blood provided the PBMCs. The CDR3 regions of TCR beta were amplified from RNA transcripts. An initial round of RT-PCR targeting the TCR CDR3 relied on the HTBI primer set. One entry per CDR3 protein results from TCRdb running MiXCR on the multiplex PCR reads. The sample consists of roughly 100,000 distinct CDR3 sequences, roughly 49% of them appearing once.

The source of this sequence is a woman aged 40-49 years with Graves' hyperthyroidism. The specimen was blood. The gene calls are TRBV7-2 and TRBJ2-5; the match to TRBD2 covers 8 bases. Written as DNA, the CDR3 is TGTGCCAGCAGTCCCCTAGCGGGCGGCTCCCAAGAGACCCAGTACTTC. Translated: CASSPLAGGSQETQYF. Looking up the rest from reference TRBV7-2 and TRBJ2-5 gives the full variable domain: GAGVSQSPSNKVTEKGKDVELRCDPISGHTALYWYRQSLGQGLEFLIYFQGNSAPDKSGLPSDRFSAERTGGSVSTLTIQRTQQEDSAVYLCASSPLAGGSQETQYFGPGTRLLVL.